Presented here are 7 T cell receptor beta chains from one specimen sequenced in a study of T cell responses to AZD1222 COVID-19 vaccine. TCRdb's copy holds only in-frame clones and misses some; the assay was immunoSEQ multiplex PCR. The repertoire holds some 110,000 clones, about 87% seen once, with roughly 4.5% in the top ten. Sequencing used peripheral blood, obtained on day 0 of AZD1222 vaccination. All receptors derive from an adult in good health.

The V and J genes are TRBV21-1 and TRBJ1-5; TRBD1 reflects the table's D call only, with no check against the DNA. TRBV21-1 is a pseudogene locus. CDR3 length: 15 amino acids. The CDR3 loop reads CASSGSQGTPQPQHF. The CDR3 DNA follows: TGTGCCAGCAGCGGATCACAGGGGACCCCTCAGCCCCAGCATTTT.

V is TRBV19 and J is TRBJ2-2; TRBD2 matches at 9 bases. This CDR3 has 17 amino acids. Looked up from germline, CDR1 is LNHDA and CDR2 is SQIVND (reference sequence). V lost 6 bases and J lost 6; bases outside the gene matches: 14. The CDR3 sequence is CASSLPAGGSGPGELFF. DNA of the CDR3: TGTGCCAGTAGCCTACCAGCGGGGGGCTCGGGACCCGGGGAGCTGTTTTTT.

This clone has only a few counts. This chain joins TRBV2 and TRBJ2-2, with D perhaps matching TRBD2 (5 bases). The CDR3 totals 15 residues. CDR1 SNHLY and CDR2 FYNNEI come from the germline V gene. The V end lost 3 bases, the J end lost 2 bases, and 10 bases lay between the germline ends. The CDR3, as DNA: TGTGCCAGCAGTGATCCTAGCCCCAACACCGGGGAGCTGTTTTTT. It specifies CASSDPSPNTGELFF.

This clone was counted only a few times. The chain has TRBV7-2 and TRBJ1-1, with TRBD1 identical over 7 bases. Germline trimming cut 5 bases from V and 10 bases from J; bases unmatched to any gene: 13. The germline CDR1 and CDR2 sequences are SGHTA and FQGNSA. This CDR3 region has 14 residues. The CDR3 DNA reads TGTGCCAGCAGCCCCAGGGGGGGGCAGCTTGGAGCTTTCTTT. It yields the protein CASSPRGGQLGAFF.

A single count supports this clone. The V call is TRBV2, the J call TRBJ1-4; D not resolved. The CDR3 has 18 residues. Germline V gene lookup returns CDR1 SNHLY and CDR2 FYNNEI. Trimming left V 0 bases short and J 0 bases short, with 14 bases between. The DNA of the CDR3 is TGTGCCAGCAGTGAAGCCCGTGGGCACTCTGCAACTAATGAAAAACTGTTTTTT. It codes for CASSEARGHSATNEKLFF.

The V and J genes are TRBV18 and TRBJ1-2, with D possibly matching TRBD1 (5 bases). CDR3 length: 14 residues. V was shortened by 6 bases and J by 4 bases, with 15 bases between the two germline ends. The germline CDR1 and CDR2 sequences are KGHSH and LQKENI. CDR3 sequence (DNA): TGTGCCAGCTCCTACGGCGGGACCTCCTATGGCTACACCTTC. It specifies CASSYGGTSYGYTF.

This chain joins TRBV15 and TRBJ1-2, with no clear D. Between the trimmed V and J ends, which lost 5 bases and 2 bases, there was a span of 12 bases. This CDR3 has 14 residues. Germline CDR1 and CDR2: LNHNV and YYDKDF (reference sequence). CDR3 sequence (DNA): TGTGCCACCAGCGCTCACGGGGTGAACTATGGCTACACCTTC. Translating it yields CATSAHGVNYGYTF.